Listed below are T cell receptor beta chains from one sample, sequenced in a study of T-cell memory formation after mild COVID-19. TCRdb re-derived calls from the 5' RACE reads in MiXCR, one entry per CDR3 protein. The repertoire consists of hundreds of thousands of distinct CDR3 sequences, with roughly an eighth occurring once and the leading ten covering 22%. Specimen: PBMCs or a T cell subset sorted from them (not recorded which). All receptors derive from a man between 18 and 29 years old who had mild COVID-19 (a few samples of this study predate the infection). Cell type and time point are not known. Both conserved end residues are part of each CDR3. A D gene is named only where the DNA matches it firmly. Where a row states a size, it is once, few, many or the class of an expanded clone; other rows omit it.

abundance: -; d_gene: -; j_gene: TRBJ2-7; len: 17; v_gene: TRBV4-2; CDR3nt: TGTGCCAGCAGCCAGGTCCCGGTGGGTTTAGGGCCCTACGAGCAGTACTTC; CDR3aa: CASSQVPVGLGPYEQYF
abundance: -; d_gene: -; j_gene: TRBJ1-2; len: 14; v_gene: TRBV12-3/TRBV12-4; CDR3nt: TGTGCCAGCAGGGACACCAGACTCCTTTATGGCTACACCTTC; CDR3aa: CASRDTRLLYGYTF
abundance: -; d_gene: -; j_gene: TRBJ2-1; len: 15; v_gene: TRBV6-2/TRBV6-3; CDR3nt: TGTGCCAGCAGTTCGAGTTGGCGCCGCGGCAATGAGCAGTTCTTC; CDR3aa: CASSSSWRRGNEQFF
abundance: few; d_gene: -; j_gene: TRBJ2-3; len: 15; v_gene: TRBV5-5; CDR3nt: TGTGCCAGCGTCAAAAGAATATTTGCTGGGGATACGCAGTATTTT; CDR3aa: CASVKRIFAGDTQYF
abundance: -; d_gene: -; j_gene: TRBJ1-2; len: 11; v_gene: TRBV29-1; CDR3nt: TGCAGCGTTGAAGGGGACTATGGCTACACCTTC; CDR3aa: CSVEGDYGYTF
abundance: -; d_gene: -; j_gene: TRBJ1-2; len: 9; v_gene: TRBV29-1; CDR3nt: TGCAGCGTTGAATTGGGCTACACCTTC; CDR3aa: CSVELGYTF
abundance: many; d_gene: -; j_gene: TRBJ2-5; len: 16; v_gene: TRBV5-1; CDR3nt: TGCGCCAGCGCAATTAGGGGGGTCGGTCGGGAAGAGACCCAGTACTTC; CDR3aa: CASAIRGVGREETQYF
abundance: many; d_gene: TRBD2; j_gene: TRBJ2-1; len: 13; v_gene: TRBV2; CDR3nt: TGTGCCAGCAGTCGGGACTACTACAATGAGCAGTTCTTC; CDR3aa: CASSRDYYNEQFF
abundance: -; d_gene: -; j_gene: TRBJ1-5; len: 17; v_gene: TRBV7-9; CDR3nt: TGTGCCAGCAGCTTAGGCGTGGGGGGTTTTCTAAATCAGCCCCAGCATTTT; CDR3aa: CASSLGVGGFLNQPQHF
abundance: few; d_gene: -; j_gene: TRBJ2-7; len: 12; v_gene: TRBV10-3; CDR3nt: TGTGCCATCAGTGAGTCTATCTACGAGCAGTACTTC; CDR3aa: CAISESIYEQYF
abundance: -; d_gene: -; j_gene: TRBJ1-1; len: 15; v_gene: TRBV11-2; CDR3nt: TGTGCCAGCAGCTTAGTAGCGGGCTCCAACACTGAAGCTTTCTTT; CDR3aa: CASSLVAGSNTEAFF
abundance: few; d_gene: -; j_gene: TRBJ1-4; len: 14; v_gene: TRBV20-1; CDR3nt: TGCAGTGCTAGACAACCAGACTATAATGAAAAACTGTTTTTT; CDR3aa: CSARQPDYNEKLFF
abundance: few; d_gene: -; j_gene: TRBJ1-6; len: 14; v_gene: TRBV3-1; CDR3nt: TGTGCCAGCAGGAACCAAGGCTATAATTCACCCCTCCACTTT; CDR3aa: CASRNQGYNSPLHF
abundance: few; d_gene: TRBD2; j_gene: TRBJ2-2; len: 14; v_gene: TRBV20-1; CDR3nt: TGCAGTGCTAGGCGGGGGATGAACACCGGGGAGCTGTTTTTT; CDR3aa: CSARRGMNTGELFF
abundance: few; d_gene: -; j_gene: TRBJ2-5; len: 13; v_gene: TRBV12-3/TRBV12-4; CDR3nt: TGTGCCAGCGGGGCAGGAGGAGCATCGGCCCAGTACTTC; CDR3aa: CASGAGGASAQYF
abundance: few; d_gene: -; j_gene: TRBJ2-3; len: 11; v_gene: TRBV29-1; CDR3nt: TGCAGCGTTGGTAGTGGAGATACGCAGTATTTT; CDR3aa: CSVGSGDTQYF
abundance: -; d_gene: -; j_gene: TRBJ2-5; len: 14; v_gene: TRBV14; CDR3nt: TGTGCCAGCAGCCTGAGGGCGGGCGGAGAGACCCAGTACTTC; CDR3aa: CASSLRAGGETQYF
abundance: -; d_gene: -; j_gene: TRBJ1-2; len: 13; v_gene: TRBV7-2; CDR3nt: TGTGCCAACGAGCTCCCGGGGGGCTATGGCTACACCTTC; CDR3aa: CANELPGGYGYTF
abundance: -; d_gene: TRBD1; j_gene: TRBJ1-5; len: 15; v_gene: TRBV29-1; CDR3nt: TGCAGCGTTGTAGACGAGGGACAGGGTTTATGGCCCCAGCATTTT; CDR3aa: CSVVDEGQGLWPQHF
abundance: -; d_gene: TRBD2; j_gene: TRBJ2-5; len: 12; v_gene: TRBV6-2/TRBV6-3; CDR3nt: TGTGCCGGCGAGACTAGCGGGGAGACCCAGTACTTC; CDR3aa: CAGETSGETQYF
abundance: -; d_gene: -; j_gene: TRBJ1-2; len: 14; v_gene: TRBV9; CDR3nt: TGTGCCAGCAGCGTAGAAGGAAGAGGCTATGGCTACACCTTC; CDR3aa: CASSVEGRGYGYTF
abundance: few; d_gene: TRBD1; j_gene: TRBJ1-2; len: 12; v_gene: TRBV5-4; CDR3nt: TGTGCCAGCAGCACAGGGGGATATGGCTACACCTTC; CDR3aa: CASSTGGYGYTF
abundance: few; d_gene: -; j_gene: TRBJ2-7; len: 15; v_gene: TRBV5-5; CDR3nt: TGTGCCAGCAGCACACGGGACGGCAGCTCCTACGAGCAGTACTTC; CDR3aa: CASSTRDGSSYEQYF
abundance: -; d_gene: -; j_gene: TRBJ1-5; len: 13; v_gene: TRBV12-3/TRBV12-4; CDR3nt: TGTGCCAGCAGTTTCTTTGGCCGGGGAGCCCAGCATTTT; CDR3aa: CASSFFGRGAQHF
abundance: few; d_gene: TRBD1; j_gene: TRBJ2-1; len: 15; v_gene: TRBV7-9; CDR3nt: TGTGCCAGCAGCCCACCCAGGACAGGGATCAATGAGCAGTTCTTC; CDR3aa: CASSPPRTGINEQFF
abundance: few; d_gene: TRBD2; j_gene: TRBJ2-1; len: 15; v_gene: TRBV7-9; CDR3nt: TGTGCCAGCAGAGCGGGGGCCAGCTCCTACAATGAGCAGTTCTTC; CDR3aa: CASRAGASSYNEQFF
abundance: -; d_gene: TRBD2; j_gene: TRBJ2-4; len: 15; v_gene: TRBV14; CDR3nt: TGTGCCAGCAGCCAAGGCGGGACTAGCGGGGGGCGGCAGTACTTC; CDR3aa: CASSQGGTSGGRQYF
abundance: -; d_gene: -; j_gene: TRBJ1-1; len: 15; v_gene: TRBV21-1; CDR3nt: TGTGCCAGCAGCAAAGCCCCGGGACAGGGACCCGAAGCTTTCTTT; CDR3aa: CASSKAPGQGPEAFF
abundance: -; d_gene: -; j_gene: TRBJ2-4; len: 14; v_gene: TRBV29-1; CDR3nt: TGCAGCGTTGAAGACTATAGGGCCCTCAACATTCAGTACTTC; CDR3aa: CSVEDYRALNIQYF
abundance: -; d_gene: -; j_gene: TRBJ2-2; len: 17; v_gene: TRBV5-1; CDR3nt: TGCGCCAGCAGCTCGTCATCGACAGGGACTAACACCGGGGAGCTGTTTTTT; CDR3aa: CASSSSSTGTNTGELFF
abundance: -; d_gene: -; j_gene: TRBJ2-1; len: 12; v_gene: TRBV7-9; CDR3nt: TGTGCCAGCAGCTTAGATGTGGGGTGGCAGTTCTTC; CDR3aa: CASSLDVGWQFF
abundance: -; d_gene: TRBD2; j_gene: TRBJ2-7; len: 13; v_gene: TRBV25-1; CDR3nt: TGTGCCAGCGGCGGGGGGGCCAGCTACGAGCAGTACTTC; CDR3aa: CASGGGASYEQYF
abundance: few; d_gene: -; j_gene: TRBJ1-5; len: 15; v_gene: TRBV12-3/TRBV12-4; CDR3nt: TGTGCCAGCAGTTACAGGAAGGCGGTAAATCAGCCCCAGCATTTT; CDR3aa: CASSYRKAVNQPQHF
abundance: few; d_gene: TRBD2; j_gene: TRBJ2-3; len: 15; v_gene: TRBV9; CDR3nt: TGTGCCAGCAGCGTGACTAGCGGGAGTTCAGATACGCAGTATTTT; CDR3aa: CASSVTSGSSDTQYF
abundance: few; d_gene: TRBD1; j_gene: TRBJ1-1; len: 13; v_gene: TRBV2; CDR3nt: TGTGCCAGCAGGACAGGGATGAACACTGAAGCTTTCTTT; CDR3aa: CASRTGMNTEAFF
abundance: -; d_gene: -; j_gene: TRBJ2-5; len: 9; v_gene: TRBV7-9; CDR3nt: TGTGCCAGCAGCCCCCTCGAGAACTTC; CDR3aa: CASSPLENF
abundance: -; d_gene: -; j_gene: TRBJ1-2; len: 14; v_gene: TRBV7-2; CDR3nt: TGTGCCAGCAGCTTAGCGCCAGGGTACTGGGGCTACACCTTC; CDR3aa: CASSLAPGYWGYTF
abundance: -; d_gene: -; j_gene: TRBJ2-5; len: 12; v_gene: TRBV29-1; CDR3nt: TGCAGCGTTTTTAGGGGGTTGGAGACCCAGTACTTC; CDR3aa: CSVFRGLETQYF
abundance: -; d_gene: -; j_gene: TRBJ2-5; len: 13; v_gene: TRBV20-1; CDR3nt: TGCAGTGCTAGTTGGGGGACCGAAGAGACCCAGTACTTC; CDR3aa: CSASWGTEETQYF
abundance: few; d_gene: TRBD2; j_gene: TRBJ2-3; len: 15; v_gene: TRBV4-3; CDR3nt: TGCGCCAGCAGCCAAGTGGCGGGGGTGGCAGATACGCAGTATTTT; CDR3aa: CASSQVAGVADTQYF